These 31 T cell receptor beta chains originate from one sample sequenced in a study of beta chain features in type 1 diabetes. No antigen has been identified for these receptors. Expressed TCRB transcripts were sequenced after all isolated RNA was converted to cDNA. The method was immunoSEQ multiplex PCR; TCRdb's version includes in-frame clones alone and lacks a portion of them. The sample contains about 370,000 clones, over 9% of which appear only once. Overall study results and limits: Shortening that was moderate but significant affected the TCRB CDR3s of Type 1 diabetes patients in all four CD4+ subsets.

The sample was central memory CD4+ T cells from blood. Receptor source: a man aged 25 to 40 with type 1 diabetes.

The chain links TRBV10-3 to TRBJ2-2, with D maybe TRBD1 (6 bases). V lost 9 bases and J 6 bases, leaving 14 bases between the germline ends. The CDR3 has 13 amino acids. Germline CDR1 and CDR2: ENHRY and SYGVKD. CDR3 residues: CAISQGIAGELFF. The CDR3, as DNA: TGTGCCATTTCACAGGGTATCGCCGGGGAGCTGTTTTTT.

The rearrangement links TRBV4-3 to TRBJ2-4, with D uncertain. Germline V gives CDR1 LGHNA, CDR2 YSLEER. The length of the CDR3 is 15 residues. Trimming pared 0 bases from V and 9 bases from J, leaving 15 bases between. CDR3 nucleotide sequence: TGCGCCAGCAGCCAAGAGCCCCTCCGCAGCGCCATTCAGTACTTC. Its translation is CASSQEPLRSAIQYF.

This clone was observed many times. The chain combines TRBV14 with TRBJ2-1, with D unclear. The V gene's germline CDR1 is SGHDN and CDR2 FVKESK. V gave up 8 bases and J gave up 7 bases, with 15 bases separating them. The CDR3 contains 13 residues. CDR3 region: CASGPANLNEQFF. For the CDR3, the DNA is TGTGCCAGCGGACCTGCCAATTTGAATGAGCAGTTCTTC.

The DNA for the CDR3 is TGTGCCAGCAGTTTATTGGGGGCTAGGCGTGAAAAACTGTTTTTT. Translated: CASSLLGARREKLFF. The J gene is TRBJ1-4, the V gene TRBV27, with TRBD1 as a possible D gene (6 bases). The CDR3 sequence is 15 residues long. Trimming stripped 1 base from V and 7 bases from J, with 13 bases between. Germline CDR1 and CDR2: MNHEY and SMNVEV (reference sequence).

This clone has more than one count but fewer than ten. The CDR3 nucleotides are TGTGCCTGGGGACTTTTGGAAAATCAGCCCCAGCATTTT. Its protein is CAWGLLENQPQHF. The rearrangement uses TRBV30 and TRBJ1-5, with D uncertain. The CDR3 has 13 residues. V shed 5 bases and J shed 4 bases, with 12 bases lying between them. CDR1 and CDR2 (germline): GTSNPN, SVGIG (reference sequence).

Only a few counts were recorded for this clone. The rearrangement uses TRBV5-1 and TRBJ2-5; 12 bases line up with TRBD1. The J call may be mistaken, given a closer DNA end match to TRBJ2-7. Looked up from germline, CDR1 is SGHRS and CDR2 is YFSETQ. The CDR3 is 14 residues long. Here the CDR3 reads CASSPGTGGGEQYF. Here the CDR3 DNA reads TGCGCCAGCAGCCCCGGGACAGGGGGCGGCGAGCAGTACTTC.

In its sample, this clone was seen a few times. The J gene is TRBJ2-5, the V gene TRBV4-2, with TRBD1 matching over 8 bases. V gave up 3 bases and J gave up 3 bases; unmatched junction bases: 9. The CDR3 runs 16 residues. The germline V gene encodes CDR1 LGHNA and CDR2 YNFKEQ. DNA of the CDR3: TGTGCCAGCAGCCACGATGGGACAGGAGGCGAAGAGACCCAGTACTTC. Protein product: CASSHDGTGGEETQYF.

This clone came up a few times. DNA for the CDR3: TGTGCCTCCGCAGGGACATCCTACGAGCAGTACTTC. Encoded protein: CASAGTSYEQYF. The chain couples TRBV6-6 to TRBJ2-7; perhaps TRBD1 as D (6 bases). The CDR3 extends over 12 amino acids. CDR1 is MNHNY and CDR2 is SVGAGI in the germline V gene (reference sequence). V lost 11 bases to trimming and J lost 1 base, with 12 bases between them.

This clone was observed a few times. This chain links TRBV30 with TRBJ2-7; D not resolved. Deletions cut 1 base from V and 7 bases from J, with 8 bases between. The CDR3 runs to 11 residues. Germline lookup yields CDR1 GTSNPN and CDR2 SVGIG (reference sequence). Here the CDR3 DNA reads TGTGCCTGGAGTGGCGGCCTGGAGCAGTACTTC. Its translation: CAWSGGLEQYF.

This clone occurred a few times. The genes are TRBV19 and TRBJ1-5; weak D call: TRBD1 (5 bases). The germline V gene encodes CDR1 LNHDA and CDR2 SQIVND (reference sequence). The CDR3 contains 17 residues. Trimming left V 0 bases short and J 3 bases short, with 15 bases between. This CDR3 is CASSIDLGRADNQPQHF. Here the CDR3 DNA reads TGTGCCAGTAGTATAGATCTGGGCAGGGCGGACAATCAGCCCCAGCATTTT.

V usage is TRBV11-1 and J usage is TRBJ2-5; tentatively, D is TRBD2 (6 bases). The CDR3 loop spans 17 amino acids. Germline V gene data show CDR1 as SGHAT and CDR2 as FQDESV (reference sequence). V lost 0 bases, J lost 2 bases, and 16 bases lay in between. CDR3 DNA: TGTGCCAGCAGCTTAGCCCTACCCGGCGGAGGGCAAGAGACCCAGTACTTC. Translation gives CASSLALPGGGQETQYF.

The chain links TRBV6-6 to TRBJ2-1, with D tentatively TRBD2 (6 bases). In germline, CDR1 is MNHNY, CDR2 SVGAGI (reference sequence). The CDR3 consists of 12 residues. Trimming cost V 6 bases and J 6 bases, with 9 bases left between them. The CDR3 DNA follows: TGTGCCAGCAGACGGGGAGGCAATGAGCAGTTCTTC. This codes for CASRRGGNEQFF.

The V and J genes are TRBV9 and TRBJ2-3; TRBD2 matches at 13 bases. This CDR3 has 16 amino acids. V lost 4 bases, J lost 5 bases, and 7 bases stayed unmatched. Germline CDR1 is SGDLS and CDR2 is YYNGEE. This chain's CDR3 is CASSSTGTSGIDTQYF. The CDR3 coding sequence is TGTGCCAGCAGCTCGACCGGGACTAGCGGGATAGATACGCAGTATTTT.

This clone was counted at least ten times. J is TRBJ2-1 and V is TRBV10-3, with D possibly TRBD1 on 6 matching bases. V was trimmed by 5 bases and J by 4 bases, leaving 18 bases between them. The CDR3 has 16 amino acids. The germline V gene has CDR1 ENHRY and CDR2 SYGVKD. The CDR3 DNA reads TGTGCCATCAGTTCCCAGGGGCGGACTGAGTACAATGAGCAGTTCTTC. This gives the protein CAISSQGRTEYNEQFF.

This clone was observed a few times. The gene calls are TRBV18 and TRBJ1-2; TRBD1 might be the D (5 bases). The germline V and J ends were trimmed by 3 bases and 4 bases, with 12 bases remaining between them. This CDR3 is built from 14 residues. Germline V lookup: CDR1 KGHSH, CDR2 LQKENI. CDR3 DNA: TGTGCCAGCTCACCTCCCGGACAAACCTATGGCTACACCTTC. Encoded protein: CASSPPGQTYGYTF.

This chain connects TRBV5-1 to TRBJ1-2; a possible D gene is TRBD1 (6 bases). CDR3 length equals 14 residues. With 5 bases removed from V and 0 bases from J, the gap between germline ends came to 11 bases. Germline V gene sequence: CDR1 SGHRS, CDR2 YFSETQ. The CDR3 nucleotides are TGCGCCAGCAGGGCGGACAGTACTAACTATGGCTACACCTTC. This gives the protein CASRADSTNYGYTF.

The CDR3 loop is CASSSGGQNTGELFF. CDR3 sequence (DNA): TGTGCCAGCAGCTCCGGGGGACAGAACACCGGGGAGCTGTTTTTT. V usage is TRBV5-4 and J usage is TRBJ2-2; D might be TRBD1 or TRBD2, each matching 6 bases. V shed 3 bases and J shed 1 base, with 10 bases lying between them. The CDR3 contains 15 residues. Looked up from germline, CDR1 is SGHNT and CDR2 is YYREEE (reference sequence).

This sequence joins TRBV7-9 and TRBJ2-1; D not certain. The CDR3 has 13 amino acids. CDR1 and CDR2 (germline): SEHNR, FQNEAQ (reference sequence). Trimming shortened V by 5 bases and J by 12 bases, and 17 bases separated the two germline ends. This CDR3 reads CASSVETGIWQFF. CDR3 DNA sequence: TGTGCCAGCAGCGTAGAAACTGGAATTTGGCAGTTCTTC. Full variable domain (missing parts from reference TRBV7-9 and TRBJ2-1): DTGVSQNPRHKITKRGQNVTFRCDPISEHNRLYWYRQTLGQGPEFLTYFQNEAQLEKSRLLSDRFSAERPKGSFSTLEIQRTEQGDSAMYLCASSVETGIWQFFGPGTRLTVL.

This clone occurred a few times. The chain joins TRBV29-1 to TRBJ2-2, with 9 positions matching TRBD1. The trim removed 4 bases at V and 5 bases at J, leaving 11 bases unmatched. This CDR3 spans 16 amino acids. Germline V gene lookup returns CDR1 SQVTM and CDR2 ANQGSEA. CDR3 amino acids: CSVAPPGTGRTGELFF. CDR3 in DNA: TGCAGCGTTGCCCCTCCCGGGACAGGGAGAACCGGGGAGCTGTTTTTT.

This clone was picked up a small number of times. The V call is TRBV28, the J call TRBJ2-7; 9 bases are a match to TRBD1. Trimming cost V 6 bases and J 0 bases; bases outside gene matches: 6. CDR1 and CDR2 from the germline V gene are MDHEN and SYDVKM. The CDR3 extends over 15 amino acids. The CDR3 protein is CASRPQGAGSYEQYF. Here the CDR3 DNA reads TGTGCCAGCAGACCACAGGGGGCCGGCTCCTACGAGCAGTACTTC.

The chain is built from TRBV19 and TRBJ1-5, with D perhaps matching TRBD1 (6 bases). V dropped 10 bases and J dropped 1 base, with 20 bases sitting between them. Per germline, CDR1 LNHDA and CDR2 SQIVND (reference sequence). This CDR3 spans 16 amino acids. For the CDR3, the DNA is TGTGCCACCCGTCTCCAGGGGAGTGGGAGCAATCAGCCCCAGCATTTT. Residues: CATRLQGSGSNQPQHF.

This clone was counted at least ten times. The chain recombines TRBV5-1 with TRBJ2-1; TRBD1 aligns across 8 bases. The CDR3 is 19 amino acids. Germline V CDR1 and CDR2: SGHRS, YFSETQ. With 4 bases clipped from V and 5 bases from J, the junction kept 20 bases outside the gene matches. CDR3 DNA: TGCGCCAGCAGCGTTCAGGGGCTCTCCCTAGGACAGGGAGACAATGAGCAGTTCTTC. It codes for CASSVQGLSLGQGDNEQFF.

This clone was picked up a small number of times. CDR3 amino acids: CASSQDTEQYF. The CDR3 DNA follows: TGCGCCAGCAGCCAAGACACCGAGCAGTACTTC. V usage is TRBV4-1 and J usage is TRBJ2-7; D remains ambiguous. V was cut by 0 bases and J by 6 bases, with 3 bases left in between. Germline-derived CDR1 and CDR2 are MGHRA and YSYEKL. The CDR3 is made up of 11 amino acids.

This chain uses TRBV6-6 with TRBJ2-1; 7 bases line up with TRBD2. The CDR3 has 13 amino acids. Germline trimming cut 6 bases from V and 6 bases from J; bases unmatched to any gene: 5. CDR1 and CDR2 (germline): MNHNY, SVGAGI (reference sequence). CDR3 protein: CASSQGLGNEQFF. As DNA, the CDR3 is TGTGCCAGCAGCCAAGGACTAGGCAATGAGCAGTTCTTC.

V gene TRBV7-9 combines with J gene TRBJ2-7, with 9 bases aligning to TRBD2. The CDR3 consists of 14 residues. The V gene's germline CDR1 is SEHNR and CDR2 FQNEAQ (reference sequence). The trim removed 5 bases at V and 5 bases at J, leaving 7 bases unmatched. The CDR3 spells CASSPQAGGHEQYF. The CDR3 DNA reads TGTGCCAGCAGCCCTCAAGCGGGAGGCCACGAGCAGTACTTC.

The rearrangement links TRBV5-1 to TRBJ2-7; TRBD1 matches 9 bases. The trim removed 5 bases at V and 4 bases at J, leaving 7 bases unmatched. The CDR3 is 14 residues long. Germline V gives CDR1 SGHRS, CDR2 YFSETQ. As DNA, the CDR3 is TGCGCCAGCAGGTCCGGGACAGGGAAATACGAGCAGTACTTC. This sequence encodes CASRSGTGKYEQYF.

The rearrangement uses TRBV6-4 and TRBJ2-7; D gene unclear. V lost 6 bases and J lost 2, with 8 bases in between. The CDR3 runs 12 residues. CDR1 MRHNA and CDR2 SNTAGT come from the germline V gene. CDR3 protein: CASRDTTYEQYF. The CDR3 bases are TGTGCCAGCAGGGATACGACCTACGAGCAGTACTTC.

This clone has just a few counts. The chain has TRBV7-2 and TRBJ1-2; 8 bases align to TRBD1. CDR1 and CDR2 from the germline V gene are SGHTA and FQGNSA. The CDR3 loop spans 15 amino acids. J was trimmed by 7 bases and V by 4 bases; bases with no gene match: 11. DNA of the CDR3: TGTGCCAGCAGCTCAAACCAGGGGGCGGTTAGTGGCTACACCTTC. Residues: CASSSNQGAVSGYTF. The entire variable domain, with the rest obtained from reference TRBV7-2 and TRBJ1-2, is as follows: GAGVSQSPSNKVTEKGKDVELRCDPISGHTALYWYRQSLGQGLEFLIYFQGNSAPDKSGLPSDRFSAERTGGSVSTLTIQRTQQEDSAVYLCASSSNQGAVSGYTFGSGTRLTVV.

This clone turned up a few times. The chain carries TRBV7-2 and TRBJ2-2; D remains unclear. The CDR3 has 12 amino acids. V was shortened by 6 bases and J by 8 bases, with 10 bases between the two germline ends. CDR1 and CDR2 from the germline V gene are SGHTA and FQGNSA. CDR3 coding DNA: TGTGCCAGCAGTTCTGACTTGGGGGAGCTGTTTTTT. This translates into CASSSDLGELFF.

This clone was seen more than once but under ten times. The V call is TRBV5-1, the J call TRBJ2-7; 9 bases map to TRBD1. This CDR3 has 14 amino acids. The V and J ends lost 4 bases and 6 bases, in that order; junction bases with no gene match: 8. Germline CDR1 reads SGHRS; CDR2 reads YFSETQ. DNA of the CDR3: TGCGCCAGCAGCGGCCGACAGGGGGTAGGCGAGCAGTACTTC. Translation gives CASSGRQGVGEQYF.

This clone was detected ten times or more. The gene calls are TRBV7-9 and TRBJ2-7; no clear D gene. The CDR3 extends over 15 amino acids. With 1 base removed from V and 0 bases from J, the gap between germline ends came to 10 bases. Germline values: CDR1 SEHNR, CDR2 FQNEAQ (reference sequence). CDR3 residues: CASSLDAQSSYEQYF. Written as DNA, the CDR3 is TGTGCCAGCAGCTTAGACGCCCAGAGCTCCTACGAGCAGTACTTC.